This is a list of T cell receptor beta chains from one sample in a study of response to subunit inactivated influenza vaccine. TCRdb passed the RT-PCR reads through MiXCR, listing each CDR3 protein once. The sample lists about 520,000 distinct CDR3 sequences; approximately 6.9% were seen once. The sequenced sample was PBMCs from blood, obtained about 24 months after vaccination. These receptors came from a man aged 50 to 75 who received an inactivated influenza vaccine. The CDR3 runs from the conserved cysteine through the conserved F or W. Each record gives: clone size, V gene, D gene, J gene, CDR3 DNA, CDR3 protein. A D gene is named only where the DNA matches it firmly. Where a row states a size, it is once, few, many or the class of an expanded clone; other rows omit it.

few,TRBV10-3,-,TRBJ2-7,TGTGCCATCAGTGAGACAGGGCCCCCCTACGAGCAGTACTTC,CAISETGPPYEQYF
-,TRBV6-1,-,TRBJ1-1,TGTGCCAGCAGCCCCGAAAGGGTTAAAGCTTTCTTT,CASSPERVKAFF
-,TRBV20-1,-,TRBJ2-1,TGCAGTGCCCAGCCTCAGGGCTATGAGCAGTTCTTC,CSAQPQGYEQFF
few,TRBV6-1,TRBD2,TRBJ2-2,TGTGCCAGCACCGTAAGACGACTAGCGGGGTACACCGGGGAGCTGTTTTTT,CASTVRRLAGYTGELFF
few,TRBV4-2,TRBD2,TRBJ2-7,TGTGCCAGCAGCCAAGCCACACTAGCGGGAGTCGCGTACGAGCAGTACTTC,CASSQATLAGVAYEQYF
many,TRBV28,TRBD2,TRBJ2-3,TGTGCCACCAAACAACGCGGGGGGTACACAGATACGCAGTATTTT,CATKQRGGYTDTQYF
few,TRBV7-2,TRBD1,TRBJ2-7,TGTGCCAGCAGCTTAGCGGGACAGTCCTTCTCCTACGAGCAGTACTTC,CASSLAGQSFSYEQYF
few,TRBV6-2/TRBV6-3,-,TRBJ1-1,TGTGCCACCAGGGGCGGTTCTGAAGCTTTCTTT,CATRGGSEAFF
-,TRBV11-1,TRBD1,TRBJ2-1,TGTGCCAGCAGCTTTGACAGGGCCGGACATGAGCAGTTCTTC,CASSFDRAGHEQFF
-,TRBV29-1,TRBD2,TRBJ2-3,TGCAGCGTTGAAAGGATGGCTAGCGGGGGTAGCACAGATACGCAGTATTTT,CSVERMASGGSTDTQYF
few,TRBV6-1,-,TRBJ2-2,TGTGCCAGCAGTGCCCCGGACACGAACACCGGGGAGCTGTTTTTT,CASSAPDTNTGELFF
few,TRBV20-1,-,TRBJ1-5,TGCAGTGCCCGAAGGGGTTTAAGTCAGCCCCAGCATTTT,CSARRGLSQPQHF
few,TRBV10-3,-,TRBJ2-7,TGTGCCATCAGTGAGTCCGAGGGTTCATCCTACGAGCAGTACTTC,CAISESEGSSYEQYF
many,TRBV12-3/TRBV12-4,TRBD1,TRBJ2-5,TGTGCCAGCAGTTTACCGACAGGGACCCAAGAGACCCAGTACTTC,CASSLPTGTQETQYF
many,TRBV27,TRBD1,TRBJ1-6,TGTGCCAGCAGTTCCTCCGGGACAGCTTATAATTCACCCCTCCACTTT,CASSSSGTAYNSPLHF
many,TRBV20-1,TRBD1,TRBJ2-3,TGCAGTGCTAGCACCGTTACAGGGGGCGTAACAGATACGCAGTATTTT,CSASTVTGGVTDTQYF
-,TRBV2,-,TRBJ2-1,TGTGCCAGCAGTGAATTGGGCTACAATGAGCAGTTCTTC,CASSELGYNEQFF
many,TRBV5-1,-,TRBJ2-3,TGCGCCAGCAGCTTGGGACGGGGATACACAGATACGCAGTATTTT,CASSLGRGYTDTQYF
many,TRBV4-2,-,TRBJ1-2,TGTGCCAGCAGCCAAGCGGACAGCTATGGCTACACCTTC,CASSQADSYGYTF
many,TRBV4-1,-,TRBJ1-1,TGCGCCAGCAGCCTTAGGGGGGGGGAGAACACTGAAGCTTTCTTT,CASSLRGGENTEAFF
many,TRBV4-3,-,TRBJ2-7,TGCGCCAGCAGCCATACGGGATCCGGGAACTACGAGCAGTACTTC,CASSHTGSGNYEQYF
few,TRBV7-2,-,TRBJ2-5,TGTGCCACCACGAAGCTGGAGACCCAGTACTTC,CATTKLETQYF
-,TRBV20-1,TRBD1,TRBJ1-1,TGCAGTGCACCAAGGACAGGGGACACTGAAGCTTTCTTT,CSAPRTGDTEAFF
many,TRBV2,-,TRBJ2-4,TGTGCCAGCAGTGAGGCTACAGGGCTAGCCAAAAACATTCAGTACTTC,CASSEATGLAKNIQYF
-,TRBV5-6,TRBD2,TRBJ2-2,TGTGCCAGCAGCTTGGCCAGACTAGCGGGAGAGTCCGGGGAGCTGTTTTTT,CASSLARLAGESGELFF
-,TRBV11-1,-,TRBJ2-2,TGTGCCAGCAGCCCGACAACGAACACCGGGGAGCTGTTTTTT,CASSPTTNTGELFF
few,TRBV29-1,TRBD2,TRBJ2-3,TGCAGCGCCCTAACTAGCGGGTACACAGATACGCAGTATTTT,CSALTSGYTDTQYF
few,TRBV5-5,-,TRBJ1-6,TGTGCCAGCAGCTTCGGTATCAATTCACCCCTCCACTTT,CASSFGINSPLHF
few,TRBV12-3/TRBV12-4,TRBD1,TRBJ2-2,TGTGCCAGCATGGAGTGGGACAGGGTTTTTGGGGAGCTGTTTTTT,CASMEWDRVFGELFF
-,TRBV4-1,-,TRBJ1-5,TGCGCCAGCAGCCAAGGTGGAGGGGGGATTTATAGCAATCAGCCCCAGCATTTT,CASSQGGGGIYSNQPQHF
few,TRBV2,TRBD1,TRBJ1-1,TGTGCCAGCAATAAAGACAGGGAATCGATGAACACTGAAGCTTTCTTT,CASNKDRESMNTEAFF
many,TRBV5-8,TRBD2,TRBJ2-1,TGTGCCAGCAACCTATGGGAGGGAGTAAAGGATGAGCAGTTCTTC,CASNLWEGVKDEQFF